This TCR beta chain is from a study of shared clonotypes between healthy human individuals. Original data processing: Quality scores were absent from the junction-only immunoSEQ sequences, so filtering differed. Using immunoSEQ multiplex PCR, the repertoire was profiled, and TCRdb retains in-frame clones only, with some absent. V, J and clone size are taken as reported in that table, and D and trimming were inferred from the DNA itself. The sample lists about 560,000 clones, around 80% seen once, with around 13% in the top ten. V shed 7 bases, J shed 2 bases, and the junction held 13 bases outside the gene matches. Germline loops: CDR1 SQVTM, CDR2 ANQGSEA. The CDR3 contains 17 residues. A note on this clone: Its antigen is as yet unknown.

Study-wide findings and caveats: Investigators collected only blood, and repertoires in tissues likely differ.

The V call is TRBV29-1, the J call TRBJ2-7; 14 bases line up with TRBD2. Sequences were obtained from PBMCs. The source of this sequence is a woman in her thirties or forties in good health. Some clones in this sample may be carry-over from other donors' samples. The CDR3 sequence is CSAGGLAGVPRAYEQYF. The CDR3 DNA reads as TGCAGCGCAGGGGGACTAGCGGGAGTACCACGAGCCTACGAGCAGTACTTC.